A selection of T cell receptor beta chains follows, all from one sample in a study of identical twins. TCRdb re-analysed the 5' RACE reads in MiXCR, keeping a single row per CDR3 protein. The sample contains 250,000 or so distinct CDR3 sequences, approximately 11% of which appear only once. In addition, the sample was reused for a study of yellow fever vaccine responses in identical twins.

Sequences were obtained from memory (CD45RO+) T cells sorted from blood. These receptors were collected from a woman between 18 and 30 years old in good health. Each CDR3 is given with its conserved first and last residue. Each record gives: clone size, J gene, D gene, V gene, CDR3 DNA, CDR3 protein. D genes are given only for firm matches. Some rows mark clone size as missing; the rest say once, few, many or name a class of expanded clone.

few	TRBJ1-2	.	TRBV4-2	TGTGCCAGCAGCCAATCGTCCGGAAACTATGGCTACACCTTC	CASSQSSGNYGYTF
few	TRBJ2-4	.	TRBV2	TGTGCCAGCAGTGCCGCTAGCGAAAAAAACATTCAGTACTTC	CASSAASEKNIQYF
.	TRBJ2-7	TRBD1	TRBV27	TGTGCCAGCAGTCTCAGGACAGGAATACCCTACGAGCAGTACTTC	CASSLRTGIPYEQYF
.	TRBJ2-3	.	TRBV20-1	TGCAGCGGTCAGACGCCGGGCACAGATACGCAGTATTTT	CSGQTPGTDTQYF
few	TRBJ1-1	.	TRBV5-1	TGCGCCAGCGGGAGGGGGGGTCAAGACGCTGAAGCTTTCTTT	CASGRGGQDAEAFF
few	TRBJ2-3	TRBD1	TRBV15	TGTGCCACCAGTCAACAGGGGGGCAGCACAGATACGCAGTATTTT	CATSQQGGSTDTQYF
few	TRBJ2-1	.	TRBV9	TGTGCCAGCAGCCTTGTCCAGACCCCCTACAATGAGCAGTTCTTC	CASSLVQTPYNEQFF
many	TRBJ2-2	.	TRBV7-9	TGTGCCAGCAGCGCCGTCAGGGTAGGGGAGCTGTTTTTT	CASSAVRVGELFF
.	TRBJ1-1	.	TRBV5-1	TGCGCCAGCAGCTTGGCCGGGGAATGGAGAGAAGCTTTCTTT	CASSLAGEWREAFF
.	TRBJ2-4	TRBD1	TRBV12-3/TRBV12-4	TGTGCCAGCAGTTTTTCCGAGACAGGGGCCAAAAACATTCAGTACTTC	CASSFSETGAKNIQYF
.	TRBJ2-1	.	TRBV7-7	TGTGCTAGCAGCTTATCCCCTGGGAATGAGCAGTTCTTC	CASSLSPGNEQFF
.	TRBJ2-7	TRBD1	TRBV20-1	TGCTGCGCTAGAGAGAATAGACCGGGACAGGGGACCCACGAGCAGTACTTC	CCARENRPGQGTHEQYF
many	TRBJ2-7	TRBD1	TRBV4-2	TGTGCCAGCAGCCAAGGGCCTTCCCGTGGGACAGAAGTCTACGAGCAGTACTTC	CASSQGPSRGTEVYEQYF
few	TRBJ1-1	TRBD1	TRBV27	TGTGCCAGCAGTCCACACACCCGGACAGGGCCTAACACTGAAGCTTTCTTT	CASSPHTRTGPNTEAFF
.	TRBJ2-7	.	TRBV28	TGTGCCAGCAGTTATGGCGGGAACGGCCTTTACGAGCAGTACTTC	CASSYGGNGLYEQYF
.	TRBJ2-1	.	TRBV9	TGTGCCAGCAGCCCATTAGCCGAACCGTACAATGAGCAGTTCTTC	CASSPLAEPYNEQFF
few	TRBJ2-5	.	TRBV7-2	TGTGCCAGCAGCTTAGTCGCCAGGCAAGAGACCCAGTACTTC	CASSLVARQETQYF
.	TRBJ2-3	TRBD2	TRBV9	TGTGCCAGCAGCGTAGACCCAGCGGGAGGGATCACAGATACGCAGTATTTT	CASSVDPAGGITDTQYF
.	TRBJ2-4	.	TRBV7-2	TGTGCCAGCAGCTTATCATGGCAGGGGGCCAAAAACATTCAGTACTTC	CASSLSWQGAKNIQYF
few	TRBJ1-1	.	TRBV7-9	TGTGCCAGCAGCTTAGGGGAGGGTACGAACACTGAAGCTTTCTTT	CASSLGEGTNTEAFF
.	TRBJ2-7	.	TRBV20-1	TGCAGTGCTGGGACTCCTACTATCTACGAGCAGTACTTC	CSAGTPTIYEQYF
many	TRBJ2-3	.	TRBV7-3	TGTGCCAGCAGCTTAACGGCGGGGACAGATACGCAGTATTTT	CASSLTAGTDTQYF
few	TRBJ2-2	.	TRBV12-3/TRBV12-4	TGTGCCAGCAGCCACTCGGCCGGGGAGCTGTTTTTT	CASSHSAGELFF
.	TRBJ2-7	.	TRBV20-1	TGCAGTGCTAGGCCCGGGGGAGGGGGTGCGGACGAGCAGTACTTC	CSARPGGGGADEQYF
few	TRBJ2-7	TRBD1	TRBV12-3/TRBV12-4	TGTGCCAGCAGTGACTACAGGGGTTACTACGAGCAGTACTTC	CASSDYRGYYEQYF
many	TRBJ2-3	.	TRBV12-3/TRBV12-4	TGTGCCAGCAGTACGCGTATGGGTACGCAGTATTTT	CASSTRMGTQYF